These 14 T cell receptor beta chains were sequenced from one sample in a study of shared clonotypes between healthy human individuals. The assay was immunoSEQ multiplex PCR, and TCRdb's table has in-frame clones only and misses some. Here the sample spans hundreds of thousands of clones, around 97% being singletons. Sequencing input: naive CD4+ T cells sorted from blood. Subset: CD45RA+ positively selected. All receptors derive from a woman between 25 and 40 years old in good health.

V gene TRBV25-1 combines with J gene TRBJ2-2, with D possibly matching TRBD2 (6 bases). Germline assignment: CDR1 MGHDK and CDR2 SYGVNS. The CDR3 has 13 amino acids. Trimming left V 7 bases short and J 6 bases short, with 12 bases between. In nucleotides, the CDR3 is TGTGCCAGCACCCCCCGGGGGTCCGGGGAGCTGTTTTTT. Residues: CASTPRGSGELFF. The complete variable domain, with remaining parts taken from reference TRBV25-1 and TRBJ2-2, reads EADIYQTPRYLVIGTGKKITLECSQTMGHDKMYWYQQDPGMELHLIHYSYGVNSTEKGDLSSESTVSRIRTEHFPLTLESARPSHTSQYLCASTPRGSGELFFGEGSRLTVL.

CDR3 in DNA: TGTGCCAGCAGTCGCGCCGGGACAGGGGCCTACGAGCAGTACTTC. This encodes CASSRAGTGAYEQYF. This chain connects TRBV11-2 to TRBJ2-7; 10 bases agree with TRBD1. V shed 6 bases, J shed 2 bases, and the junction held 7 bases outside the gene matches. The CDR3 is 15 residues long. Germline loops: CDR1 SGHAT, CDR2 FQNNGV.

The chain combines TRBV6-6 with TRBJ2-7; tentatively, D is TRBD2 (5 bases). CDR1 is MNHNY, CDR2 SVGAGI, per germline (reference sequence). This CDR3 is built from 14 residues. V lost 3 bases and J lost 9, with 18 bases in between. The CDR3 protein is CASSYRTGYDRQYF. CDR3 bases: TGTGCCAGCAGTTATCGGACTGGCTACGATCGGCAGTACTTC.

The V gene is TRBV28, the J gene TRBJ2-3, with TRBD2 identical over 7 bases. In germline, CDR1 is MDHEN, CDR2 SYDVKM. Unmatched junction bases numbered 3, after V lost 8 bases and J lost 1 base. This CDR3 comprises 13 residues. The CDR3 coding sequence is TGTGCCAGCTGGGGACTACGCACAGATACGCAGTATTTT. Translated: CASWGLRTDTQYF.

The chain carries TRBV7-2 and TRBJ1-4, with D possibly being TRBD1 (5 bases). Per germline, CDR1 SGHTA and CDR2 FQGNSA. The CDR3 spans 16 residues. Trimming shortened V by 1 base and J by 8 bases, and 17 bases separated the two germline ends. CDR3 residues: CASSLDNNRLVEKLFF. CDR3 in DNA: TGTGCCAGCAGCTTAGATAATAACAGGTTGGTCGAAAAACTGTTTTTT.

The genes are TRBV6-5 and TRBJ1-3; D perhaps matches TRBD1 (5 bases). V was clipped by 5 bases and J by 0 bases, with 11 bases between them. Germline-derived CDR1 and CDR2 are MNHEY and SVGAGI. This CDR3 has 15 residues. This CDR3 is CASSRDANSGNTIYF. The CDR3 nucleotides read TGTGCCAGCAGTAGGGACGCCAACTCTGGAAACACCATATATTTT.

The gene calls are TRBV7-2 and TRBJ2-7; the match to TRBD2 covers 9 bases. CDR3 length: 14 residues. V gave up 5 bases and J gave up 6 bases; unmatched junction bases: 8. Germline loops: CDR1 SGHTA, CDR2 FQGNSA. For the CDR3, the DNA is TGTGCCAGCAGCCTCTCGCGGGAGGGCCTCGAGCAGTACTTC. It yields the protein CASSLSREGLEQYF.

The chain joins TRBV19 to TRBJ2-1; 7 bases line up with TRBD1. Germline CDR1 and CDR2: LNHDA and SQIVND (reference sequence). The CDR3 runs 14 residues. Trimming cost V 5 bases and J 5 bases; bases outside gene matches: 6. For the CDR3, the DNA is TGTGCCAGTAGTCGGCAGGGGGTTCACAATGAGCAGTTCTTC. Protein: CASSRQGVHNEQFF.

The J gene is TRBJ2-3, the V gene TRBV2, with 8 bases matching TRBD2. The CDR3 spans 17 residues. The germline CDR1 and CDR2 sequences are SNHLY and FYNNEI. Trimming took 4 bases from V and 0 from J; bases not matched to a gene: 9. As DNA, the CDR3 is TGTGCCAGCAGTGTGGGGGTAATAGCGGGAAGCACAGATACGCAGTATTTT. Encoded protein: CASSVGVIAGSTDTQYF.

The chain uses TRBV5-1 and TRBJ1-2, with D hard to call. V dropped 1 base and J dropped 0 bases, with 13 bases sitting between them. The CDR3 totals 16 residues. CDR1 SGHRS and CDR2 YFSETQ come from the germline V gene. Here the CDR3 reads CASSLIRKDANYGYTF. The DNA of the CDR3 is TGCGCCAGCAGCTTGATCCGGAAGGACGCTAACTATGGCTACACCTTC.

The genes are TRBV5-1 and TRBJ1-5; possible D gene TRBD1, 5 bases. The V gene's germline CDR1 is SGHRS and CDR2 YFSETQ. V dropped 0 bases and J dropped 0 bases, with 7 bases sitting between them. The CDR3 is 15 amino acids. The chain's CDR3 is CASSLAGNSNQPQHF. Here the CDR3 DNA reads TGCGCCAGCAGCTTGGCAGGGAATAGCAATCAGCCCCAGCATTTT.

This clone was found once. V gene TRBV27 combines with J gene TRBJ1-2; the D gene is possibly TRBD1 (5 bases). V lost 6 bases, J lost 6 bases, and 14 bases lay in between. Germline CDR1 and CDR2: MNHEY and SMNVEV (reference sequence). This CDR3 contains 13 residues. The CDR3 DNA is TGTGCCAGCAGCGACAGTTCGGAGCATGGCTACACCTTC. Translating gives CASSDSSEHGYTF.

J is TRBJ1-4 and V is TRBV10-1; a weak D match, TRBD1 (6 bases). The V gene lost 7 bases and the J gene lost 0 bases, with 18 bases spanning the gap. Germline V gene lookup returns CDR1 WNHNN and CDR2 SYGVQD (reference sequence). This CDR3 region has 17 residues. CDR3 DNA: TGCGCCAGCATCCGACGGACAGTTAGAGCAACTAATGAAAAACTGTTTTTT. Amino acids: CASIRRTVRATNEKLFF.

The genes are TRBV28 and TRBJ2-3; D tentatively reads TRBD1 or TRBD2 (5 bases each). Germline V gene data show CDR1 as MDHEN and CDR2 as SYDVKM. Trimming took off 3 bases at V and 7 bases at J, with 14 bases between the two ends. This CDR3 contains 14 residues. The CDR3 bases are TGTGCCAGCAGTTTTAGGGGACCCGGGAATACGCAGTATTTT. It translates to CASSFRGPGNTQYF.